Listed here is a single T cell receptor (beta chain). Its antigen target is currently unknown. Per-base quality was not reported, and no clone a single base away is much larger than it. Library preparation used the immunoSEQ multiplex PCR assay. For the multiplex PCR, a mixture combining 60 forward primers for TCR Vbeta segments and 13 reverse primers for TCR Jbeta segments was used. The CDR3 region of rearranged TCR beta genes was amplified from genomic DNA with a multiplex PCR assay. On the Illumina HiSeq System, the amplified TCR beta libraries were sequenced as 87-base-pair reads. The paper's processing steps were these. A later analysis tallied tens of millions of unique TCR beta chains across the 666 repertoires, and some 12 million of those chains were shared by two or more donors. A nearest-neighbor algorithm error-corrected the raw reads and collapsed the reads into unique sequences, merging closely related sequences to remove PCR and sequencing errors. CDR3 sequences were aligned to IMGT reference sequences to assign V, D and J gene segments. For a sequence to be retained, at least a six-nucleotide match to both a V gene segment and a J gene segment was required. A rearrangement counted as productive if the CDR3 had no stop codons and remained in frame with V and J, and every other rearrangement counted as non-productive. CDR3 was defined by IMGT convention, running from the second conserved V-encoded cysteine to the conserved J-encoded phenylalanine. Sequences without an unambiguous match to a single V gene segment were excluded from the earlier analysis of 587 of the donors. In an earlier analysis of 587 of the donors, V segments were called functional above 56.7% productive rearrangements and were called segregating when the between-donor standard deviation exceeded 5%. A statistical classification framework was built for diagnosing cytomegalovirus status from the catalog of TCR beta chain sequences. In a later analysis, V and J genes were assigned by comparing TCR nucleotide sequences against IMGT/GENE-DB human TR gene sequences. In a later analysis, CDR3 sequences and most-parsimonious VDJ recombination scenarios were assigned using the TCRdist pipeline. In a later analysis, each TCR beta chain was defined by its CDR3 amino acid sequence together with its V-gene family, and reads lacking a unique V-gene family were excluded. In a later analysis, fewer than 650 highly shared, low-generation-probability nucleotide sequences were removed to address suspected cross-contamination and a sequencing artifact. In a later analysis, a clonal expansion index for each public chain was calculated from normalized within-repertoire ranks of inferred template counts. In a later analysis, generation probabilities were computed with a VDJ recombination model fitted to out-of-frame rearrangements, and the resulting probabilities were checked against IGoR. In a later analysis, hypergeometric tests were used to score TCR-TCR, TCR-HLA and TCR-CMV co-occurrence, with a repertoire-size bias correction applied to TCR pairs. To estimate false discovery rates, a later analysis permuted the HLA or CMV assignments 20 times. A later analysis grouped co-occurring TCRs with DBSCAN, adding TCRdist sequence similarity when clustering within HLA-allele-positive subsets. For co-occurrence clustering, repertoires with fewer than 30,000 or more than 120,000 public chains were excluded, along with four or five repertoires with anomalous nucleotide sharing. TCRdb carries this immuneACCESS record with in-frame sequences only. Its versions omit some clonotypes, under half of them owing to an unresolved V gene in the studies checked, with the rest unexplained. The V and J calls and clone size come from that table; D and trimming were worked out from the DNA. Here the sample has 140,000 to 150,000 clones; roughly 74% occur a single time. About 2.5% of the sample rests with the top ten.

In total, fewer than 750 healthy bone marrow donors made up the cohort. All cohort members were sampled while nominally healthy, although unrecorded immune exposures were likely present. The donor was CMV seropositive and belonged to the group of over 250 seropositive cohort members. A peripheral blood sample was provided by each donor, and peripheral blood mononuclear cells were used for TCR beta sequencing. The Qiagen DNeasy Blood Extraction Kit was used to extract genomic DNA from the blood cell samples. V loses 5 bases of germline sequence and J loses 5 bases, and the interval between the two ends is 10 bases. The germline V gene provides CDR1 LGHNA and CDR2 YSLEER. The CDR3 sequence holds 13 residues, the cysteine and phenylalanine included. Only the CDR3 portion is preserved as DNA: 39 bases, with reading frame beginning at the first base. These data come from a study of cytomegalovirus exposure and HLA in healthy donors listed by TCRdb under 2017. For the study in its entirety: An earlier analysis of roughly 500 of the donors reported about 290 Gb of sequence data and roughly 100 million unique TCR beta sequences from 150 million to 200 million T cells. Approximately 330 gigabases of sequencing data and roughly 81 million unique TCR sequences made up an early release that covered 640 HLA-typed donors. The genetic ancestry cluster associated with self-reported Caucasian donors included 81% of the roughly 390 genotyped donors. The study was designed to test whether signatures of past pathogen exposure could be identified by cataloging public T cell receptors. The T cell repertoires of 666 subjects were profiled by immunosequencing and related to cytomegalovirus serostatus. Along with the approximately 650-subject first cohort, a separate validation cohort of over a hundred different subjects was used. To predict cytomegalovirus infection status, the study brought together high-throughput TCR immunosequencing, statistical association of individual TCRs with disease status, and machine learning. A later analysis re-examined previously published TCR beta repertoires from over 500 donors and added high-resolution HLA genotyping to investigate patterns of TCR occurrence. Rather than drawing on any new phenotypic data, the later analysis identified candidate immune exposures from TCR beta sequences and the way those sequences occurred across donors. An earlier analysis of around 580 of the donors used high-throughput TCR beta sequencing to judge whether each TCR beta V gene segment behaved as functional or pseudogenic. Donor age, sex, ethnicity and CMV serostatus were collected together with the repertoire data. A later genetic analysis used genome-wide SNP genotypes for about 65% of the roughly 670 donors, treating that subset as a discovery cohort. Every repertoire in the discovery cohort had been generated on one and the same sequencing platform. Class I and class II HLA loci were covered by the typing at four-digit resolution. Typing coverage varied by locus: 629-630 donors for A, B, C, DRB1 and DQB1; some 520 for DQA1; more than 600 for DPA1; roughly 450 for DPB1. Five DR-DQ haplotypes were treated as single units for association and clustering because of strong linkage in the cohort. On average, roughly 250,000 unique TCR beta nucleotide sequences were sequenced per donor among 300 to 500 genotyped donors of the cohort, with roughly 19% of those sequences being non-productive. What the study reported, not specific to this receptor: For the cohort, immune exposure information was limited to CMV serostatus. A further reported finding was that TCR beta sequences accurately predicted the HLA-A and HLA-B alleles for most subjects in the first cohort. The authors suggested that the approach could potentially be generalized to other disease states and immunological phenotypes. According to a later analysis, TCR association rates differed among HLA loci, with DRB1 alleles showing the most associated TCRs and HLA-C alleles showing the fewest. Sequencing depth was assumed to be roughly uniform across donors in the presence/absence analyses, though that assumption may not hold. A few of the identified cytomegalovirus-associated TCR beta chains were confirmed in vitro to be specific for cytomegalovirus antigens. In a later analysis, most CMV-associated TCR beta chains were found to appear HLA-restricted, with HLA associations seemingly driven largely by CMV exposure. A later analysis found that HLA-associated TCR beta chains were more clonally expanded and had lower generation probabilities than equally common non-associated chains. Correlated functional status among segregating V segments might be attributable to linkage disequilibrium, but an unknown experimental factor could not be ruled out. An association between a missense DCLRE1C variant and V-gene and J-gene trimming of TCR beta chains was found in a later genetic analysis and replicated in an independent cohort. Some IMGT-functional V segments, including TRBV6-2 and TRBV6-3, could not be distinguished by the 87-base-pair reads and were therefore excluded. An earlier analysis of approximately 570 of the donors showed that most TCR beta V segments appeared in productive rearrangements either about 87% or about 30% of the time, which broadly matched IMGT annotations. According to a later analysis, parvovirus B19, influenza, CMV and Epstein-Barr virus appeared linked to several top co-occurrence clusters. Across donors, most TCR sequences were observed very rarely, whereas some public TCRs were present in many individuals. HLA typing was unavailable for some donors at each locus, so association tests used only the typed subset. Seventeen rarely observed V segments, including chromosome 9 orphons, were excluded from the earlier analysis of approximately 600 of the donors because counts were too low. In the study, some 160 TCR beta chains were listed as associated with cytomegalovirus. A cluster of highly shared sequence variants was judged likely to represent a technical artifact of the sequencing pipeline. Compared with the approximately 600-donor mean, donors in an Asian-associated ancestry cluster had fewer N-insertions in productive TCRs, according to a later genetic analysis. When HLA alleles, especially DR and DQ, strongly co-occurred, attributing TCR associations to individual alleles was difficult. This cohort had only TCR beta chains sequenced, and the lack of alpha or paired-chain data limited which features could be detected. In both the original and validation cohorts, the classifier was reported to diagnose cytomegalovirus status with high specificity and sensitivity. In a later analysis, some 18,000 TCR beta sequences were associated with specific HLA alleles at a false discovery rate of 0.05.

Sample: PBMCs. The sequence joins TRBV4-3 to TRBJ1-5, with no reliable assignment of the D segment. This sequence was found in a woman aged 18-29 years in good health and CMV-seropositive. The CDR3 reads CASSRQVDQPQHF. The DNA sequence follows: TGCGCCAGCAGCAGGCAGGTGGATCAGCCCCAGCATTTT.